Each of the 12 T cell receptor beta chains below was sequenced from the same sample in a study of blood T cell repertoires in COVID-19 (dated by TCRdb to about 2020). Library prep was done by the immunoSEQ multiplex PCR assay. Entries here come from immuneACCESS through TCRdb and include only in-frame sequences with V and J called. Some clones fail to appear in such tables; in the studies checked, an unresolved V gene covers under half of the shortfall, and the cause of the remainder is unknown. This sample lists about 250,000 clones; 85% to 90% were detected once. The ten most abundant clones make up 1.2% to 1.5% of the sample. Sequencing used peripheral blood. The source of these receptors is a man older than 75 with acute or convalescent COVID-19.

The chain joins TRBV9 to TRBJ1-1, with D hard to call. Germline lookup yields CDR1 SGDLS and CDR2 YYNGEE. The V end lost 4 bases, the J end lost 3 bases, and 10 bases lay between the germline ends. The CDR3 length is 13 residues. DNA of the CDR3: TGTGCCAGCAGCCCACAGCTGTACACTGAAGCTTTCTTT. Encoded protein: CASSPQLYTEAFF.

The J gene is TRBJ1-5, the V gene TRBV24-1, with a tentative D call TRBD1 (5 bases). Trimming stripped 5 bases from V and 4 bases from J, with 11 bases between. This CDR3 comprises 14 residues. The germline V gene has CDR1 KGHDR and CDR2 SFDVKD. CDR3 bases: TGTGCCACCAGTGGAGCGGGACGGAATCAGCCCCAGCATTTT. This codes for CATSGAGRNQPQHF.

V is TRBV5-1 and J is TRBJ2-3, with TRBD2 matching over 14 bases. Germline V gives CDR1 SGHRS, CDR2 YFSETQ. V lost 0 bases to trimming and J lost 2 bases; unmatched junction nucleotides: 2. CDR3 length equals 17 residues. For the CDR3, the DNA is TGCGCCAGCAGCTTGGGACTAGCGGGGGGGACCACAGATACGCAGTATTTT. Amino acids: CASSLGLAGGTTDTQYF. Variable domain in full (rest from reference TRBV5-1 and TRBJ2-3): KAGVTQTPRYLIKTRGQQVTLSCSPISGHRSVSWYQQTPGQGLQFLFEYFSETQRNKGNFPGRFSGRQFSNSRSEMNVSTLELGDSALYLCASSLGLAGGTTDTQYFGPGTRLTVL.

This sequence joins TRBV6-5 and TRBJ2-7, with D possibly being TRBD1 (5 bases). The ends were cut back, 4 bases at V and 4 bases at J, with 14 bases in the middle. Germline V gene sequence: CDR1 MNHEY, CDR2 SVGAGI. This CDR3 has 14 residues. CDR3 amino acids: CASSSDSRAYEQYF. In nucleotides, the CDR3 is TGTGCCAGCAGTTCAGACAGCAGGGCGTACGAGCAGTACTTC.

V gene TRBV2 combines with J gene TRBJ2-2; 8 nucleotides line up with TRBD1. CDR1 SNHLY and CDR2 FYNNEI come from the germline V gene. The CDR3 is 16 residues long. Unmatched junction bases numbered 10, after V lost 4 bases and J lost 6 bases. CDR3 DNA sequence: TGTGCCAGCAGTGCCTTAGACAGGGGCAGACCCGGGGAGCTGTTTTTT. Translated, it gives CASSALDRGRPGELFF.

This rearrangement joins TRBV28 to TRBJ2-3; D ambiguous. The CDR3 is 11 amino acids. Trimming pared 4 bases from V and 5 bases from J, leaving 4 bases between. Germline V lookup: CDR1 MDHEN, CDR2 SYDVKM. DNA of the CDR3: TGTGCCAGCAGTTCTAGAGATACGCAGTATTTT. Encoded protein: CASSSRDTQYF.

V is TRBV5-1 and J is TRBJ2-7, with D possibly TRBD2 on 5 matching bases. The CDR3 sequence is 14 residues long. The V end was cut by 0 bases, the J end by 5 bases, with 12 bases between. The germline gives CDR1 SGHRS, CDR2 YFSETQ. The CDR3 DNA reads TGCGCCAGCAGCTTGGGTGGGGTGGGAGACGAGCAGTACTTC. Amino acid sequence: CASSLGGVGDEQYF.

The chain recombines TRBV5-8 with TRBJ1-2; TRBD1 is a possible D gene (6 bases). The germline CDR1 and CDR2 sequences are SGHTS and YDEGEE. The CDR3 runs 12 residues. The V gene lost 3 bases and the J gene lost 6 bases, with 9 bases spanning the gap. CDR3 region: CASSWGRNGYTF. The CDR3 DNA follows: TGTGCCAGCAGCTGGGGGCGGAATGGCTACACCTTC. The full variable domain, with the rest looked up from reference TRBV5-8 and TRBJ1-2, is EAGVTQSPTHLIKTRGQQATLRCSPISGHTSVYWYQQALGLGLQFLLWYDEGEERNRGNFPPRFSGRQFPNYSSELNVNALELEDSALYLCASSWGRNGYTFGSGTRLTVV.

In this sample, this clone turned up once. This chain connects TRBV7-2 to TRBJ2-5; TRBD2 might be the D (6 bases). CDR3 length: 14 residues. Trimming took 1 base from V and 1 from J, leaving 7 bases between them. Germline assignment: CDR1 SGHTA and CDR2 FQGNSA. The CDR3 DNA sequence: TGTGCCAGCAGCTTAGGAGCGGGCCAAGAGACCCAGTACTTC. Protein sequence: CASSLGAGQETQYF.

The chain combines TRBV5-1 with TRBJ1-1; the D gene is possibly TRBD1 (5 bases). The CDR3 loop spans 16 amino acids. Germline V CDR1 and CDR2: SGHRS, YFSETQ. Deletions cut 0 bases from V and 0 bases from J, with 12 bases between. The chain's CDR3 is CASSLEGPNMNTEAFF. The CDR3 nucleotides read TGCGCCAGCAGCTTGGAGGGGCCTAACATGAACACTGAAGCTTTCTTT.

The genes are TRBV7-3 and TRBJ2-3, with TRBD1 matching over 8 bases. The V gene end was trimmed by 4 bases and the J gene end by 7 bases; junction bases not matched to a gene: 10. Germline V gene sequence: CDR1 SGHTA, CDR2 FQGTGA. The CDR3 runs to 15 residues. The CDR3 sequence: CASSSNRDRKNTQYF. CDR3 in DNA: TGTGCCAGCAGCTCTAACCGGGACAGGAAGAATACGCAGTATTTT.

The chain uses TRBV24-1 and TRBJ2-2; 7 positions match TRBD1. V trimming: 5 bases; J trimming: 3 bases; junction bases outside the gene matches: 8. CDR1 is KGHDR, CDR2 SFDVKD, per germline. The CDR3 is 16 residues long. The CDR3 coding sequence is TGTGCCACCAGTGGACACAGGGGTGAGGACACCGGGGAGCTGTTTTTT. Translation: CATSGHRGEDTGELFF.